This is a list of T cell receptor beta chains from one sample in a study of shared clonotypes between healthy human individuals. Assay: immunoSEQ multiplex PCR; the TCRdb copy retains only in-frame clones and omits some. Here the sample spans about 960,000 clones, 76% being singletons. The sequenced sample was memory CD4+ T cells sorted from blood. These receptors all stem from a man aged 18 to 30 in good health. CDR3s include the opening cysteine and the closing phenylalanine or tryptophan. The D gene is left open where the match is weak. Only some rows state a clone size, as once, few, many or a class for expanded clones.

>TRBJ2-1|TRBD1|-|TRBV10-3
CAIRSTGAPNEQFF
TGTGCCATCAGATCGACAGGGGCCCCAAATGAGCAGTTCTTC
>TRBJ1-6|-|many|TRBV6-1
CASSEGLDHSPLHF
TGTGCCAGCAGTGAAGGGCTGGATCATTCACCCCTCCACTTT
>TRBJ2-5|-|-|TRBV7-6
CASSSTRNPILVQETQYF
TGTGCCAGCAGCTCGACCCGCAATCCTATTCTAGTCCAAGAGACCCAGTACTTC
>TRBJ2-5|TRBD2|few|TRBV19
CASGTSGGPGETQYF
TGTGCCAGTGGGACTAGCGGGGGGCCAGGGGAGACCCAGTACTTC
>TRBJ2-3|TRBD2|-|TRBV5-1
CASSLSGGTTDTQYF
TGCGCCAGCAGCTTGAGCGGGGGGACCACAGATACGCAGTATTTT
>TRBJ1-2|TRBD1|-|TRBV6-6
CASRDRVVNGYTF
TGTGCCAGCAGGGACAGGGTTGTTAATGGCTACACCTTC
>TRBJ2-3|TRBD2|-|TRBV6-4
CASSSQPGLATDTQYF
TGTGCCAGCAGTTCTCAACCGGGACTAGCGACAGATACGCAGTATTTT
>TRBJ1-2|-|-|TRBV10-3
CAISDGDGYTF
TGTGCCATCAGTGACGGGGATGGCTACACCTTC
>TRBJ1-2|-|-|TRBV18
CASSYNEWGYTF
TGTGCCAGCTCCTATAACGAGTGGGGCTACACCTTC
>TRBJ2-1|-|-|TRBV4-1
CASRPLGGNEQFF
TGCGCCAGCCGGCCTTTGGGAGGCAATGAGCAGTTCTTC
>TRBJ2-1|-|-|TRBV30
CAWAGRDEQFF
TGTGCCTGGGCAGGGCGGGATGAGCAGTTCTTC
>TRBJ2-1|TRBD1|-|TRBV18
CASSPAGQGSTNEQFF
TGTGCCAGCTCACCAGCCGGACAGGGGTCTACTAATGAGCAGTTCTTC
>TRBJ2-7|-|-|TRBV28
CASGVYGYEQYF
TGTGCCAGCGGGGTTTACGGTTACGAGCAGTACTTC
>TRBJ1-2|-|-|TRBV28
CASSLRVANYGYTF
TGTGCCAGCAGTCTCAGGGTAGCTAACTATGGCTACACCTTC
>TRBJ1-5|-|-|TRBV19
CASSVSGIQPQHF
TGTGCCAGTAGTGTTTCCGGGATTCAGCCCCAGCATTTT
>TRBJ2-2|-|-|TRBV10-3
CAIKGPDTGELFF
TGTGCCATTAAGGGACCTGACACCGGGGAGCTGTTTTTT
>TRBJ2-1|TRBD2|-|TRBV30
CARGLAGNNEQFF
TGTGCCCGTGGACTAGCGGGAAACAATGAGCAGTTCTTC
>TRBJ2-2|TRBD2|-|TRBV2
CASRARGAGGELFF
TGTGCCAGCCGGGCGCGGGGGGCCGGCGGGGAGCTGTTTTTT
>TRBJ1-6|-|-|TRBV7-3
CAGAGYNSPLHF
TGTGCGGGGGCTGGCTATAATTCACCCCTCCACTTT
>TRBJ2-5|TRBD2|-|TRBV5-6
CASSRRTSGSQETQYF
TGTGCCAGCAGCCGGAGGACTAGCGGGAGCCAGGAGACCCAGTACTTC
>TRBJ2-1|-|-|TRBV5-1
CASNAGGSNNEQFF
TGCGCCAGCAACGCCGGGGGTAGCAACAATGAGCAGTTCTTC
>TRBJ2-7|-|once|TRBV11-1
CASSLGHATYEQYF
TGTGCCAGCAGCCTAGGGCACGCAACTTACGAGCAGTACTTC
>TRBJ1-2|TRBD1|many|TRBV5-1
CASSLGDSGGYTF
TGCGCCAGCAGCTTGGGGGACAGTGGAGGCTACACCTTC
>TRBJ2-6|-|-|TRBV19
CASSIDVGTGANVLTF
TGTGCCAGTAGTATAGATGTGGGAACTGGGGCCAACGTCCTGACTTTC
>TRBJ2-7|TRBD2|once|TRBV5-1
CASSSGGESYEQYF
TGCGCCAGCAGCTCTGGGGGGGAATCCTACGAGCAGTACTTC
>TRBJ1-2|TRBD1|once|TRBV28
CASSSQGAEDGYTF
TGTGCCAGCAGTTCACAGGGGGCCGAAGACGGCTACACCTTC
>TRBJ1-3|-|-|TRBV19
CASRHNVQGSGNTIYF
TGTGCCAGTAGGCACAACGTGCAAGGTTCTGGAAACACCATATATTTT
>TRBJ1-1|-|-|TRBV5-1
CASSLGQTNTEAFF
TGCGCCAGCAGCTTGGGACAGACAAACACTGAAGCTTTCTTT
>TRBJ2-3|TRBD2|-|TRBV5-1
CASRSTSGSTDTQYF
TGCGCCAGCAGATCCACTAGCGGCAGCACAGATACGCAGTATTTT
>TRBJ1-2|-|-|TRBV6-1
CASSPGQQNYGYTF
TGTGCCAGCAGTCCGGGACAACAAAACTATGGCTACACCTTC
>TRBJ1-5|-|-|TRBV28
CASSFGGPQPQHF
TGTGCCAGCAGTTTTGGGGGGCCCCAGCCCCAGCATTTT
>TRBJ1-6|-|-|TRBV27
CASSAISGANNSPLHF
TGTGCCAGCAGTGCGATATCCGGGGCTAATAATTCACCCCTCCACTTT
>TRBJ1-3|-|-|TRBV6-5
CASSPQDSGNTIYF
TGTGCCAGCAGTCCTCAGGACTCTGGAAACACCATATATTTT
>TRBJ1-4|-|-|TRBV14
CASSRTREKLFF
TGTGCCAGCAGCCGAACACGGGAAAAACTGTTTTTT
>TRBJ1-1|-|-|TRBV2
CATKDESRRAFF
TGTGCCACCAAAGATGAAAGCAGGCGAGCTTTCTTT
>TRBJ2-7|-|-|TRBV5-1
CASSMTGPYEQYF
TGCGCCAGCAGCATGACAGGACCCTACGAGCAGTACTTC
>TRBJ1-1|TRBD1|-|TRBV19
CASNVNRGAEAFF
TGTGCCAGTAACGTCAACAGGGGAGCTGAAGCTTTCTTT
>TRBJ1-3|-|-|TRBV5-1
CASSFGSRDTIYF
TGCGCCAGCAGCTTCGGGAGCAGGGACACCATATATTTT
>TRBJ2-7|-|-|TRBV7-9
CASSLIQVGNEQYF
TGTGCTAGCAGCTTAATACAGGTCGGTAACGAGCAGTACTTC
>TRBJ2-3|-|-|TRBV9
CASSEIAARGDTQYF
TGTGCCAGCAGTGAGATAGCGGCCCGAGGTGATACGCAGTATTTT
>TRBJ1-1|-|-|TRBV7-9
CASSLQGDMNTEAFF
TGTGCCAGCAGCTTACAGGGTGACATGAACACTGAAGCTTTCTTT
>TRBJ2-1|TRBD2|once|TRBV2
CASRRRLAGYNEQFF
TGTGCCAGCCGAAGAAGACTAGCGGGATACAATGAGCAGTTCTTC
>TRBJ2-2|-|once|TRBV9
CTSSIQGQQIGELAF
TGTACCAGCAGCATACAGGGTCAGCAGATCGGGGAGCTGGCTTTT
>TRBJ2-7|-|-|TRBV18
CASSPTQGTYEQYF
TGTGCCAGCTCACCTACCCAGGGGACCTACGAGCAGTACTTC
>TRBJ2-7|-|-|TRBV10-2
CASNTGPPYEQYF
TGCGCCAGCAATACGGGACCACCCTACGAGCAGTACTTC
>TRBJ2-3|-|-|TRBV27
CASSLKVSTDTQYF
TGTGCCAGCAGTTTAAAGGTTAGCACAGATACGCAGTATTTT
>TRBJ2-5|TRBD1|-|TRBV14
CASSHWDRGTQETQYF
TGTGCCAGCAGCCACTGGGACAGGGGGACCCAAGAGACCCAGTACTTC
>TRBJ1-1|-|few|TRBV10-3
CAIAGGATEAFF
TGTGCCATCGCGGGGGGTGCCACTGAAGCTTTCTTT
>TRBJ1-2|-|-|TRBV19
CASSILGYGYTF
TGTGCCAGTAGTATTCTCGGCTATGGCTACACCTTC
>TRBJ2-1|-|-|TRBV9
CASSSKGSGTYNEQFF
TGTGCCAGCAGCTCGAAGGGTAGCGGAACCTACAATGAGCAGTTCTTC